This passage covers 11 T cell receptor beta chains from one sample sequenced in a study of blood T cell repertoires in COVID-19. Method: immunoSEQ multiplex PCR; TCRdb's copy keeps in-frame clones and lacks some. This table has around 41,000 clones, approximately 84% appearing once. The material sequenced was peripheral blood. Every receptor here comes from a human donor in a cohort sampled during active COVID-19.

This clone was counted once. The chain links TRBV19 to TRBJ1-1, with 10 positions matching TRBD1. V dropped 5 bases and J dropped 6; count of bases not matched to a gene: 9. This CDR3 region has 15 residues. In germline, CDR1 is LNHDA, CDR2 SQIVND (reference sequence). CDR3 loop: CASSATGTGVAEAFF. CDR3 in DNA: TGTGCCAGTAGTGCCACCGGGACAGGGGTGGCTGAAGCTTTCTTT.

The chain recombines TRBV4-1 with TRBJ2-1; 8 nucleotides line up with TRBD2. The CDR3 runs to 17 residues. In germline, CDR1 is MGHRA, CDR2 YSYEKL. J was trimmed by 3 bases and V by 2 bases; bases with no gene match: 9. CDR3 DNA sequence: TGCGCCAGCAGCCAAAGCGTCGGGAGGGTCGTCTACAATGAGCAGTTCTTC. Translating it yields CASSQSVGRVVYNEQFF.

The rearrangement uses TRBV21-1 and TRBJ1-1. TRBV21-1 is a pseudogene segment. This CDR3 is 15 amino acids long. DNA of the CDR3: TGTGCCAGCAGCAATGGGTGGGAGGGGAACACTGAAGCTTTCTTT. This codes for CASSNGWEGNTEAFF.

The chain combines TRBV6-6 with TRBJ2-1; 11 bases fit TRBD2. The ends lost 5 bases at V and 6 bases at J; junction bases unmatched: 6. Germline V lookup: CDR1 MNHNY, CDR2 SVGAGI (reference sequence). The CDR3 is made up of 15 amino acids. CDR3 in DNA: TGTGCCAGCAGTGCATCCGGGACTAGCGGCAATGAGCAGTTCTTC. Amino acid sequence: CASSASGTSGNEQFF.

J is TRBJ2-5 and V is TRBV11-2, with 8 positions matching TRBD2. CDR3 length: 14 amino acids. Per germline, CDR1 SGHAT and CDR2 FQNNGV. J lost 11 bases, V lost 1 base, and 9 bases had no gene match. The CDR3 reads CASSLAGGTSLQYF. In DNA, the CDR3 is TGTGCCAGCAGCTTAGCGGGGGGGACCTCTTTGCAGTACTTC.

The chain combines TRBV2 with TRBJ2-5; 7 nucleotides match TRBD1. The CDR3 loop spans 18 amino acids. After removal of 5 bases from V and 2 bases from J, the junction contained 17 bases not matched to a gene. Germline V gives CDR1 SNHLY, CDR2 FYNNEI. The CDR3 DNA reads as TGTGCCAGCAGTTCGTCGACCACTTCCGGGACAGCACAAGAGACCCAGTACTTC. It specifies CASSSSTTSGTAQETQYF.

The chain has TRBV5-6 and TRBJ2-3, with TRBD2 identical over 9 bases. Germline loops: CDR1 SGHDT, CDR2 YYEEEE. The length of the CDR3 is 16 residues. J lost 0 bases, V lost 1 base, and 3 bases had no gene match. The CDR3 spells CASSLSAGGSTDTQYF. The CDR3 coding sequence is TGTGCCAGCAGCTTGTCAGCGGGGGGAAGCACAGATACGCAGTATTTT.

The chain employs TRBV5-8 and TRBJ1-5; no firm D call. The V gene lost 4 bases and the J gene lost 4 bases, with 12 bases spanning the gap. Looked up from germline, CDR1 is SGHTS and CDR2 is YDEGEE. The CDR3 is made up of 14 amino acids. The DNA for the CDR3 is TGTGCCAGCAGCAAGAAGGACTGGAATCAGCCCCAGCATTTT. It translates to CASSKKDWNQPQHF. The full variable domain, in which reference TRBV5-8 and TRBJ1-5 provide the parts outside the CDR3, is EAGVTQSPTHLIKTRGQQATLRCSPISGHTSVYWYQQALGLGLQFLLWYDEGEERNRGNFPPRFSGRQFPNYSSELNVNALELEDSALYLCASSKKDWNQPQHFGDGTRLSIL.

The J gene is TRBJ2-2, the V gene TRBV5-8; possibly TRBD2 for D (6 bases). The CDR3 is made up of 17 amino acids. CDR1 and CDR2 (germline): SGHTS, YDEGEE. Trimming removed 0 bases at V and 6 bases at J, with 18 bases between. The CDR3: CASSLAGNRGFSGELFF. CDR3 in DNA: TGTGCCAGCAGCTTGGCTGGGAACCGGGGGTTTTCCGGGGAGCTGTTTTTT.

The genes are TRBV18 and TRBJ2-7; 11 bases agree with TRBD1. The V and J ends lost 3 bases and 7 bases, in that order; junction bases with no gene match: 8. The CDR3 consists of 15 residues. Germline-derived CDR1 and CDR2 are KGHSH and LQKENI. The CDR3 here is CASSPLRTGGLEQYF. CDR3 nucleotide sequence: TGTGCCAGCTCACCTCTGAGGACAGGGGGCCTAGAGCAGTACTTC.

This chain joins TRBV5-4 and TRBJ1-1; possible D gene TRBD1, 5 bases. CDR3 length equals 15 residues. Germline CDR1 reads SGHNT; CDR2 reads YYREEE (reference sequence). V lost 3 bases and J 3 bases, leaving 15 bases between the germline ends. The CDR3 loop reads CASSSGASPDTEAFF. CDR3 sequence (DNA): TGTGCCAGCAGCTCTGGGGCCTCGCCCGACACTGAAGCTTTCTTT.